This T cell receptor beta chain was sequenced during a study of blood T cell repertoires in COVID-19 (dated by TCRdb to between 2020 and 2021). Background for the entire study: Samples covering the acute and convalescent phases of COVID-19 were provided by collaborators in the United States, Italy and Spain. The samples were drawn from the first 160 participants of the ongoing ImmuneRACE study and from 950 to 1,500 subjects provided by 6 global collaborators. The repertoires were made available in a free public database intended to serve as a resource for research on the immune response to SARS-CoV-2. Where available, HLA class I and class II types were taken from metadata supplied by the sample provider and were not determined by assay-based typing. The prospective study material was composed of cDNA or gDNA derived from T cells, B-cell-depleted T cells, or PBMCs. Sample metadata almost always included a de-identified subject ID, COVID-19 status, age in years and sex. The dataset comprised deeply sampled blood TCRbeta repertoires from subjects exposed to, actively infected with, or recovered from COVID-19. Summary of the overall study and its limitations: The quantity of clinical and demographic metadata differed by source and by participant and was supplied without curation.

Germline trimming amounts to 2 bases on V and 0 bases on J, with 2 as the count of junction bases outside the gene matches. Reading from cysteine to phenylalanine, the CDR3 counts 15 amino acids. Only CDR3 DNA remains: 45 bases, in frame from the first base. From a lookup of the germline V gene, CDR1 and CDR2 are SGHTA and FQGTGA. TCRbeta CDR3 regions were amplified from genomic DNA using the immunoSEQ Assay, a bias-controlled multiplex PCR. The study's processing was this. Within the assay, amplification of reference gene primers was used to estimate how many nucleated cells each sample contained. To quantify the absolute abundance of each unique TCRbeta CDR3 rearrangement, sequence reads were collapsed and filtered. Productive Simpson clonality was computed per sample as the square root of Simpson's diversity index over productive rearrangements. Entries here come from immuneACCESS through TCRdb and include only in-frame sequences with V and J called. Some clones fail to appear in such tables; in the studies checked, an unresolved V gene covers under half of the shortfall, and the cause of the remainder is unknown. D and trimming come from the DNA, and the V and J calls and clone size come from that table. The sample records 170,000 or so clones, around nine tenths of which are singletons. The ten largest clones take up about 0.95% of the sample.

Notes on this clone: Its antigen is unknown. No base quality information exists; no much larger clone differs at one position.

A second Seattle source provided samples from volunteer blood donors who had recovered from COVID-19. Each collaborating institution followed its own protocols to collect whole blood in K2EDTA tubes. Collaborator samples were shipped for TCRbeta analysis as frozen whole blood, isolated PBMCs, or DNA extracted from either sample type. Rearrangement joined TRBV7-3 to TRBJ2-3, with 7 junctional bases fitting TRBD2. This TCR came from a woman between 18 and 30 years old who had recovered from COVID-19. The sequencing input was peripheral blood. The bases read TGTGCCAGCAGCTTAGTGGGGGGGAGCACAGATACGCAGTATTTT. The resulting protein is CASSLVGGSTDTQYF. The CDR3 plus the reference TRBV7-3 and TRBJ2-3 genes for the other parts give the full variable domain: GAGVSQTPSNKVTEKGKYVELRCDPISGHTALYWYRQSLGQGPEFLIYFQGTGAADDSGLPNDRFFAVRPEGSVSTLKIQRTERGDSAVYLCASSLVGGSTDTQYFGPGTRLTVL.